Listed here are 24 T cell receptor beta chains from one sample, sequenced in a study of OX40 agonist ivuxolimab in advanced cancers. Method: immunoSEQ multiplex PCR; TCRdb's copy keeps in-frame clones and lacks some. The top ten hold over 2% of the sample, which has about 50,000 clones, roughly 80% seen once. The sequencing here drew on CD4+ or CD8+ T cells sorted from blood, taken in a trial of the OX40 agonist ivuxolimab. All receptors derive from an adult with an advanced solid tumor such as melanoma, head and neck, liver or kidney cancer.

Worth noting for this clone: This sample includes further DNA sequences coding for the same CDR3. V and J are TRBV7-9 and TRBJ1-1; D not certain. Germline V gene data show CDR1 as SEHNR and CDR2 as FQNEAQ (reference sequence). The V gene lost 1 base and the J gene lost 4 bases, with 4 bases spanning the gap. The CDR3 covers 12 residues. The CDR3 nucleotides read TGTGCCAGCAGCTTAGTGGTCACTGAAGCTTTCTTT. This codes for CASSLVVTEAFF.

This clone was observed a handful of times. The chain's CDR3 is CASSPSGTGGTEAFF. The CDR3 DNA sequence: TGCGCCAGCAGCCCCTCCGGGACAGGAGGGACTGAAGCTTTCTTT. The chain uses TRBV5-1 and TRBJ1-1; 8 bases align to TRBD1. After removal of 4 bases from V and 5 bases from J, the junction contained 10 bases not matched to a gene. This CDR3 has 15 amino acids. Germline-derived CDR1 and CDR2 are SGHRS and YFSETQ.

The chain is built from TRBV27 and TRBJ2-5; D gene uncertain. CDR1 is MNHEY and CDR2 is SMNVEV in the germline V gene (reference sequence). The CDR3 contains 14 residues. V dropped 3 bases and J dropped 3 bases, with 11 bases sitting between them. Here the CDR3 reads CASSLSSGKETQYF. CDR3 sequence (DNA): TGTGCCAGCAGTTTGTCTTCCGGTAAAGAGACCCAGTACTTC.

The chain uses TRBV7-6 and TRBJ2-7, with D unclear. The CDR3 is made up of 14 amino acids. V lost 1 base and J lost 3, with 10 bases in between. Germline V gene lookup returns CDR1 SGHVS and CDR2 FNYEAQ. The CDR3 sequence: CASSLGQLDYEQYF. CDR3 DNA sequence: TGTGCCAGCAGCTTAGGGCAGTTGGACTACGAGCAGTACTTC.

The rearrangement uses TRBV28 and TRBJ2-7; D remains ambiguous. The CDR3 covers 11 residues. V dropped 6 bases and J dropped 4 bases, with 7 bases sitting between them. In germline, CDR1 is MDHEN, CDR2 SYDVKM. The CDR3 bases are TGTGCCAGCAGAAACTCTTACGAGCAGTACTTC. Protein product: CASRNSYEQYF.

A single count supports this clone. V and J are TRBV5-1 and TRBJ2-5, with TRBD1 matching 9 bases. The germline V gene has CDR1 SGHRS and CDR2 YFSETQ. V dropped 6 bases and J dropped 5; count of bases not matched to a gene: 5. The CDR3 covers 13 residues. The CDR3 spells CASTTGGRETQYF. The CDR3 DNA follows: TGCGCCAGCACGACAGGGGGTCGCGAGACCCAGTACTTC.

V and J are TRBV18 and TRBJ2-5; TRBD1 matches at 7 bases. The J segment lost 0 bases and the V segment lost 3 bases, leaving 4 bases of the junction unmatched. The length of the CDR3 is 15 residues. Germline V gene sequence: CDR1 KGHSH, CDR2 LQKENI. The CDR3 sequence is CASSPWGQNQETQYF. DNA of the CDR3: TGTGCCAGCTCACCTTGGGGACAGAACCAAGAGACCCAGTACTTC.

Concerning this clone itself: This same CDR3 is encoded by further DNA sequences in the sample. The chain employs TRBV28 and TRBJ1-2; unclear D gene. Germline V CDR1 and CDR2: MDHEN, SYDVKM. V dropped 3 bases and J dropped 7 bases, with 9 bases sitting between them. The CDR3 totals 12 residues. For the CDR3, the DNA is TGTGCCAGCAGTTTCTCGGCCTCTGGCTACACCTTC. Its translation: CASSFSASGYTF.

This sequence joins TRBV5-1 and TRBJ2-1; the D is unclear. The V gene's germline CDR1 is SGHRS and CDR2 YFSETQ. The CDR3 is 13 residues long. Trimming took off 0 bases at V and 10 bases at J, with 11 bases between the two ends. The CDR3: CASSLEVASEQFF. The CDR3 DNA is TGCGCCAGCAGCTTGGAAGTAGCATCGGAGCAGTTCTTC.

The chain employs TRBV5-1 and TRBJ2-7; 7 nucleotides match TRBD2. This CDR3 spans 14 amino acids. Germline V gives CDR1 SGHRS, CDR2 YFSETQ. With 4 bases clipped from V and 0 bases from J, the junction kept 4 bases outside the gene matches. The CDR3 DNA is TGCGCCAGCAGCGGAGCGGGGAGCTCCTACGAGCAGTACTTC. Translation: CASSGAGSSYEQYF.

This clone has only a few counts. The chain employs TRBV7-2 and TRBJ2-7; D may be TRBD1 (5 bases). Germline loops: CDR1 SGHTA, CDR2 FQGNSA. This CDR3 has 14 amino acids. V dropped 3 bases and J dropped 1 base, with 10 bases sitting between them. CDR3 amino acids: CASSFVTGSYEQYF. For the CDR3, the DNA is TGTGCCAGCAGCTTTGTCACAGGTTCCTACGAGCAGTACTTC.

This clone was picked up one time. The chain carries TRBV10-2 and TRBJ2-4, with TRBD2 matching 10 bases. Trimming at V came to 6 bases and at J to 1 base, leaving 3 bases not matched to a gene. The CDR3 extends over 15 amino acids. The germline V gene encodes CDR1 WSHSY and CDR2 SAAADI. Here the CDR3 DNA reads TGCGCCAGCAGATTGACTAGCGGGGCCAAAAACATTCAGTACTTC. Amino acid sequence: CASRLTSGAKNIQYF.

The chain carries TRBV14 and TRBJ2-3; the D gene is possibly TRBD2 (6 bases). Trimming pared 4 bases from V and 7 bases from J, leaving 9 bases between. This CDR3 has 12 residues. CDR1 is SGHDN and CDR2 is FVKESK in the germline V gene. CDR3 in amino acids: CASSPGLYTQYF. CDR3 in DNA: TGTGCCAGCAGCCCGGGACTTTATACGCAGTATTTT.

This clone was seen just once. The chain recombines TRBV28 with TRBJ1-2; 8 bases align to TRBD1. The CDR3 covers 14 residues. V shed 6 bases and J 7 bases; nucleotides not matched to a gene: 10. Germline values: CDR1 MDHEN, CDR2 SYDVKM. In nucleotides, the CDR3 is TGTGCCAGCAGCCAAAGTTGGACAGGGCTTGGCTACACCTTC. Amino acid sequence: CASSQSWTGLGYTF.

This rearrangement joins TRBV6-1 to TRBJ2-7; TRBD2 aligns across 7 bases. V shed 8 bases, J shed 4 bases, and the junction held 8 bases outside the gene matches. The CDR3 totals 13 residues. CDR1 and CDR2 (germline): MNHNS, SASEGT. The CDR3 here is CASPTVGGYEQYF. The CDR3 bases are TGTGCCAGCCCTACAGTGGGAGGGTACGAGCAGTACTTC.

This clone has just a few counts. The gene calls are TRBV7-9 and TRBJ1-5, with 8 bases that match TRBD1. The CDR3 totals 16 residues. CDR1 is SEHNR, CDR2 FQNEAQ, per germline (reference sequence). V was clipped by 4 bases and J by 1 base; unmatched bases: 6. DNA of the CDR3: TGTGCCAGCAGCTCGGACAGGGCGCAGAGCAATCAGCCCCAGCATTTT. Translation: CASSSDRAQSNQPQHF.

This clone was seen only a few times. This chain uses TRBV6-1 with TRBJ2-1, with D perhaps matching TRBD2 (6 bases). V lost 7 bases and J 0 bases, leaving 10 bases between the germline ends. Germline values: CDR1 MNHNS, CDR2 SASEGT. The CDR3 is 14 residues long. The DNA of the CDR3 is TGTGCCAGCACCGGGACTCTCTCCTACAATGAGCAGTTCTTC. It yields the protein CASTGTLSYNEQFF.

This clone was seen a single time. CDR3 sequence: CASSLIRPVGGYTF. CDR3 in DNA: TGTGCCAGCAGCTTGATACGACCTGTGGGTGGCTACACCTTC. The rearrangement links TRBV5-6 to TRBJ1-2; no clear D gene. Germline-derived CDR1 and CDR2 are SGHDT and YYEEEE. Between the trimmed V and J ends, which lost 1 base and 7 bases, there was a span of 14 bases. The CDR3 covers 14 residues.

Only one count was recorded for this clone. The chain has TRBV2 and TRBJ2-7; TRBD1 matches at 7 bases. The CDR3 has 12 residues. In germline, CDR1 is SNHLY, CDR2 FYNNEI. The V gene end was trimmed by 8 bases and the J gene end by 2 bases; junction bases not matched to a gene: 3. CDR3 amino acids: CASGQVTYEQYF. CDR3 bases: TGTGCCAGCGGACAGGTTACCTACGAGCAGTACTTC.

V is TRBV27 and J is TRBJ2-7; the D is unclear. The V end was cut by 4 bases, the J end by 2 bases, with 3 bases between. The CDR3 runs 11 residues. Looked up from germline, CDR1 is MNHEY and CDR2 is SMNVEV (reference sequence). The DNA for the CDR3 is TGTGCCAGCAGTTCCCCCTACGAGCAGTACTTC. The encoded protein is CASSSPYEQYF.

This chain connects TRBV11-2 to TRBJ2-1; D not resolved. Germline V gene sequence: CDR1 SGHAT, CDR2 FQNNGV. V lost 6 bases, J lost 4 bases, and 10 bases lay in between. The CDR3 has 13 residues. The CDR3 reads CASSLRWYNEQFF. The CDR3 DNA follows: TGTGCCAGCAGTCTAAGGTGGTACAATGAGCAGTTCTTC. Full variable domain (remainder filled in from reference TRBV11-2 and TRBJ2-1): EAGVAQSPRYKIIEKRQSVAFWCNPISGHATLYWYQQILGQGPKLLIQFQNNGVVDDSQLPKDRFSAERLKGVDSTLKIQPAKLEDSAVYLCASSLRWYNEQFFGPGTRLTVL.

The chain carries TRBV6-1 and TRBJ2-7, with D unresolved. The CDR3 is 13 residues long. V gave up 1 base and J gave up 3 bases, with 7 bases separating them. Germline values: CDR1 MNHNS, CDR2 SASEGT. The CDR3 region has the DNA TGTGCCAGCAGTGAAGTGAGGAGCTACGAGCAGTACTTC. This encodes CASSEVRSYEQYF.

This rearrangement joins TRBV29-1 to TRBJ2-1, with D unclear. Trimming pared 0 bases from V and 8 bases from J, leaving 8 bases between. The germline gives CDR1 SQVTM, CDR2 ANQGSEA. The CDR3 totals 12 residues. The CDR3 bases are TGCAGCGTTGAAGATTATCCCTATGAGCAGTTCTTC. Translated: CSVEDYPYEQFF.

This clone was seen a single time. The chain employs TRBV5-1 and TRBJ2-1; 7 positions match TRBD2. The CDR3 has 17 residues. Germline V CDR1 and CDR2: SGHRS, YFSETQ. With 6 bases clipped from V and 5 bases from J, the junction kept 17 bases outside the gene matches. The DNA for the CDR3 is TGCGCCAGCACAGCGGGGCGTATAGTGGGAGGGAACAATGAGCAGTTCTTC. This encodes CASTAGRIVGGNNEQFF.